The 8 T cell receptor beta chains below all came from one sample that was sequenced in a study of blood T cell repertoires in COVID-19. TCRdb's table, derived via immunoSEQ multiplex PCR, lists solely in-frame clones and lacks some. Among 250,000 or so clones listed, approximately 81% were seen once. Sequenced material: PBMCs or T cells enriched from blood (not recorded which). The receptors originated from a woman in her forties or fifties who had been exposed to COVID-19.

The gene calls are TRBV12-5 and TRBJ2-1; 7 nucleotides line up with TRBD1. Germline-derived CDR1 and CDR2 are LGHNT and FRNRAP. V was clipped by 5 bases and J by 5 bases; unmatched bases: 18. This CDR3 comprises 18 residues. The CDR3: CASGQNRTGRQKDNEQFF. CDR3 DNA: TGTGCTAGTGGTCAAAATCGGACAGGTCGCCAAAAAGACAATGAGCAGTTCTTC.

The genes are TRBV14 and TRBJ2-5, with TRBD2 identical over 7 bases. CDR3 length equals 15 residues. CDR1 is SGHDN and CDR2 is FVKESK in the germline V gene. V lost 3 bases, J lost 2 bases, and 6 bases stayed unmatched. DNA of the CDR3: TGTGCCAGCAGCCACGAGCGGGGCCGACAAGAGACCCAGTACTTC. Encoded protein: CASSHERGRQETQYF.

The rearrangement links TRBV18 to TRBJ1-1, with 12 bases that match TRBD1. Germline CDR1 and CDR2: KGHSH and LQKENI. V shed 7 bases, J shed 3 bases, and the junction held 6 bases outside the gene matches. The CDR3 is 15 amino acids. CDR3: CASYGTGGPHTEAFF. The CDR3 region has the DNA TGTGCCAGCTACGGGACAGGGGGCCCCCACACTGAAGCTTTCTTT.

This clone came up once. J is TRBJ1-2 and V is TRBV28; perhaps TRBD1 as D (6 bases). The V gene's germline CDR1 is MDHEN and CDR2 SYDVKM. V gave up 7 bases and J gave up 3 bases, with 18 bases separating them. This CDR3 region has 15 residues. The CDR3 bases are TGTGCCAGCACCCCTGGGGGGGGGCGCGACTATGGCTACACCTTC. Translated: CASTPGGGRDYGYTF.

The rearrangement uses TRBV6-5 and TRBJ1-5; possibly TRBD1 for D (6 bases). The CDR3 is made up of 14 amino acids. CDR1 is MNHEY, CDR2 SVGAGI, per germline. V was cut by 5 bases and J by 6 bases, with 14 bases left in between. CDR3 in amino acids: CASSPQQGAQPQHF. CDR3 DNA sequence: TGTGCCAGCAGTCCCCAACAGGGCGCTCAGCCCCAGCATTTT.

This clone was counted once. The rearrangement joins TRBV5-1 to TRBJ1-2; D possibly corresponds to TRBD1 (6 bases). V lost 7 bases to trimming and J lost 4 bases, with 17 bases between them. The CDR3 runs to 14 residues. Germline V gene sequence: CDR1 SGHRS, CDR2 YFSETQ. The CDR3 loop reads CASASTTGSYGYTF. CDR3 coding DNA: TGCGCCAGCGCTTCTACCACAGGGAGCTATGGCTACACCTTC.

The chain recombines TRBV29-1 with TRBJ2-5, with D tentatively TRBD1 (6 bases). The germline V gene has CDR1 SQVTM and CDR2 ANQGSEA. Trimming removed 4 bases at V and 4 bases at J, with 10 bases between. The CDR3 has 12 residues. CDR3 nucleotide sequence: TGCAGCGTTGTCCCCAGGGGAGAGACCCAGTACTTC. The encoded protein is CSVVPRGETQYF.

The V gene is TRBV10-1, the J gene TRBJ1-5; maybe TRBD1 (5 bases). The CDR3 is made up of 16 amino acids. The germline V gene encodes CDR1 WNHNN and CDR2 SYGVQD (reference sequence). Trimming left V 3 bases short and J 2 bases short, with 14 bases between. In nucleotides, the CDR3 is TGCGCCAGCAGTGACCCGGGGACGGGGGGCAATCAGCCCCAGCATTTT. Translating gives CASSDPGTGGNQPQHF.